This entry features one TCR beta chain sequence. The antigen remains undetermined. Trimming took off 7 bases at V and 1 base at J, with 10 bases between the two ends. Germline-derived CDR1 and CDR2 are WSHSY and SAAADI. There are 13 residues in the CDR3. TCRdb's table, derived via immunoSEQ multiplex PCR, lists solely in-frame clones and lacks some. The sample comprises about 300,000 clones, approximately 79% of which are singletons, and 10% to 13% rests with the top ten. This record comes from a study of shared clonotypes between healthy human individuals. The overall study: Per donor, three plates held CD4 naive cells, three held CD4 memory, two held CD8 naive and one held CD8 memory. Study conclusions and caveats: A reduction in generation probabilities was seen for non-shared clonotypes relative to those shared by all four donors. Four donors shared approximately 5% of their naive CD4 clonotypes.

The split of CD4+ cells yielded CD45RA+ naive and CD45RA-negative memory subsets. The sequence came from a young man in good health. The sample taken for sequencing was memory CD4+ T cells sorted from blood. Documented subset: CD45RA-negative fraction. The chain links TRBV10-2 to TRBJ1-1; a weak D match, TRBD1 (5 bases). The CDR3 sequence is CASIDRANTEAFF. The CDR3 coding sequence is TGCGCCAGCATTGACAGAGCGAACACTGAAGCTTTCTTT.